Shown below are 25 T cell receptor beta chains from a single sample sequenced in a study of technical replicates of blood from a few donors. Here immunoSEQ multiplex PCR was the method, and the copy in TCRdb shows in-frame clones only, minus some. The sample comprises over 80,000 clones, approximately 96% of which are singletons, and approximately 0.38% rests with the top ten. Sequencing was performed on T cells isolated from PBMCs. The receptors were gathered from a human donor in good health.

The chain links TRBV6-5 to TRBJ2-3; 7 nucleotides match TRBD2. J was trimmed by 6 bases and V by 8 bases; bases with no gene match: 5. CDR3 size: 12 residues. Germline CDR1 is MNHEY and CDR2 is SVGAGI. The CDR3 loop is CASGRATDTQYF. DNA of the CDR3: TGTGCCAGCGGGAGGGCCACGGATACGCAGTATTTT.

In its sample, this clone was seen once. The rearrangement joins TRBV5-3 to TRBJ2-7, with D possibly TRBD1 on 7 matching bases. TRBV5-3 is noted as an ORF with a role that remains uncertain. V dropped 1 base and J dropped 3 bases, with 17 bases sitting between them. The CDR3 extends over 16 amino acids. The CDR3 loop reads CARSLRLDRRDYEQYF. The CDR3 nucleotides are TGTGCCAGAAGCTTGAGGCTGGACAGGAGGGACTACGAGCAGTACTTC.

The V and J genes are TRBV19 and TRBJ2-3; tentatively, D is TRBD2 (6 bases). The germline gives CDR1 LNHDA, CDR2 SQIVND (reference sequence). CDR3 length: 16 residues. V dropped 2 bases and J dropped 0 bases, with 12 bases sitting between them. CDR3 protein: CASSIIGRGSTDTQYF. The CDR3 DNA is TGTGCCAGTAGTATAATCGGGAGAGGAAGCACAGATACGCAGTATTTT.

The chain employs TRBV5-6 and TRBJ2-1; 8 bases agree with TRBD2. The germline V gene has CDR1 SGHDT and CDR2 YYEEEE. The CDR3 sequence is 14 residues long. The V segment lost 0 bases and the J segment 9 bases; nucleotides outside the gene matches: 5. The CDR3 is CASSLEREIPEQFF. CDR3 DNA sequence: TGTGCCAGCAGCTTGGAGCGGGAGATTCCTGAGCAGTTCTTC.

The J gene is TRBJ1-5, the V gene TRBV4-1; D uncertain. This CDR3 is 16 amino acids long. The ends were cut back, 5 bases at V and 6 bases at J, with 20 bases in the middle. Germline loops: CDR1 MGHRA, CDR2 YSYEKL. CDR3 protein: CASSSITEGVSQPQHF. In DNA form, the CDR3 reads TGCGCCAGCAGCAGCATAACCGAGGGTGTTAGTCAGCCCCAGCATTTT.

CDR3 DNA sequence: TGTGCCAGCAGCCCCCCCCCAGGACAGGGCTACGAGCAGTACTTC. Protein sequence: CASSPPPGQGYEQYF. The chain carries TRBV28 and TRBJ2-7; 8 bases map to TRBD1. The J segment lost 3 bases and the V segment lost 6 bases, leaving 10 bases of the junction unmatched. This CDR3 spans 15 amino acids. Germline V gene lookup returns CDR1 MDHEN and CDR2 SYDVKM.

The chain carries TRBV11-2 and TRBJ2-7, with TRBD2 matching 8 bases. Per germline, CDR1 SGHAT and CDR2 FQNNGV. V lost 6 bases and J lost 3; bases outside the gene matches: 10. The CDR3 runs to 15 residues. The CDR3 nucleotides are TGTGCCAGCAGACCCCGGGGGGGACCGCTCTACGAGCAGTACTTC. Residues: CASRPRGGPLYEQYF.

The rearrangement uses TRBV5-1 and TRBJ2-2; tentatively, D is TRBD2 (6 bases). The germline V and J ends were trimmed by 0 bases and 0 bases, with 9 bases remaining between them. Germline loops: CDR1 SGHRS, CDR2 YFSETQ. This CDR3 spans 16 amino acids. CDR3 protein: CASSLAASANTGELFF. For the CDR3, the DNA is TGCGCCAGCAGCTTGGCAGCTAGCGCGAACACCGGGGAGCTGTTTTTT.

The chain couples TRBV5-1 to TRBJ1-2; weak D call: TRBD1 (5 bases). CDR1 and CDR2 from the germline V gene are SGHRS and YFSETQ. Trimming removed 4 bases at V and 4 bases at J, with 20 bases between. This CDR3 contains 16 residues. CDR3 residues: CASSGTGPQLSYGYTF. CDR3 coding DNA: TGCGCCAGCAGCGGGACTGGGCCCCAGCTTTCCTATGGCTACACCTTC.

The V call is TRBV10-3, the J call TRBJ1-1, with 9 bases identical to TRBD1. Germline V CDR1 and CDR2: ENHRY, SYGVKD. Losses at the gene ends were 6 bases for V and 0 bases for J; bases not matched to a gene: 2. CDR3 length equals 14 residues. The CDR3 region is CAIRGQGLNTEAFF. The CDR3 DNA follows: TGTGCCATCAGGGGACAGGGTCTGAACACTGAAGCTTTCTTT.

The CDR3 region has the DNA TGTGCCAGCAGTTATACGGTCAGGAATGAGCAGTTCTTC. Amino acid sequence: CASSYTVRNEQFF. The gene calls are TRBV6-5 and TRBJ2-1; no clear D. This CDR3 contains 13 residues. Deletions cut 3 bases from V and 7 bases from J, with 10 bases between. Germline values: CDR1 MNHEY, CDR2 SVGAGI.

The chain uses TRBV4-2 and TRBJ2-1; 9 nucleotides align to TRBD2. J lost 2 bases, V lost 5 bases, and 7 bases had no gene match. Germline lookup yields CDR1 LGHNA and CDR2 YNFKEQ. This CDR3 spans 16 amino acids. The CDR3 loop is CASSDSGRVTYNEQFF. The CDR3 DNA is TGTGCCAGCAGCGATAGCGGGAGAGTGACCTACAATGAGCAGTTCTTC.

V usage is TRBV6-1 and J usage is TRBJ1-3, with D possibly TRBD1 on 6 matching bases. Between the trimmed V and J ends, which lost 6 bases and 7 bases, there was a span of 16 bases. The CDR3 is 14 residues long. CDR1 is MNHNS and CDR2 is SASEGT in the germline V gene. For the CDR3, the DNA is TGTGCCAGCAGACGGGACAACTTGGGGAACACCATATATTTT. Translated, it gives CASRRDNLGNTIYF.

This clone was seen only once. This chain joins TRBV7-9 and TRBJ1-2, with 12 nucleotides matching TRBD1. Germline CDR1 and CDR2: SEHNR and FQNEAQ (reference sequence). This CDR3 has 17 amino acids. Germline trimming cut 5 bases from V and 5 bases from J; bases unmatched to any gene: 12. CDR3 sequence (DNA): TGTGCCAGCAGCCCCCTCTCCGGGACAGGGGGCCGGTATGGCTACACCTTC. Translation: CASSPLSGTGGRYGYTF.

The V gene is TRBV2, the J gene TRBJ2-6, with D tentatively TRBD1 (6 bases). The CDR3 length is 17 residues. Germline V gives CDR1 SNHLY, CDR2 FYNNEI. Trimming cost V 2 bases and J 2 bases, with 13 bases left between them. The CDR3 DNA reads as TGTGCCAGCAGTGAATCACAGGGTGAGACTGGGGCCAACGTCCTGACTTTC. The encoded protein is CASSESQGETGANVLTF.

The chain combines TRBV7-8 with TRBJ1-5, with TRBD1 matching 7 bases. Germline CDR1 is SGHVS and CDR2 is FQNEAQ. The CDR3 length is 15 residues. V gave up 0 bases and J gave up 3 bases; unmatched junction bases: 2. The CDR3 region has the DNA TGTGCCAGCAGCTTAGCGGACAGGTTCAATCAGCCCCAGCATTTT. Protein: CASSLADRFNQPQHF.

The chain couples TRBV7-8 to TRBJ1-2; D is unresolved. Germline assignment: CDR1 SGHVS and CDR2 FQNEAQ. Between the trimmed V and J ends, which lost 6 bases and 7 bases, there was a span of 18 bases. The CDR3 totals 14 residues. CDR3: CASRGSGEVFGYTF. CDR3 bases: TGTGCCAGCAGGGGAAGTGGGGAGGTTTTTGGCTACACCTTC. Using reference TRBV7-8 and TRBJ1-2 for the parts outside the CDR3, the full variable domain is GAGVSQSPRYKVAKRGQDVALRCDPISGHVSLFWYQQALGQGPEFLTYFQNEAQLDKSGLPSDRFFAERPEGSVSTLKIQRTQQEDSAVYLCASRGSGEVFGYTFGSGTRLTVV.

The chain recombines TRBV11-2 with TRBJ2-1, with 7 nucleotides matching TRBD2. Trimming at V came to 6 bases and at J to 0 bases, leaving 8 bases not matched to a gene. The CDR3 sequence is 16 residues long. The germline V gene has CDR1 SGHAT and CDR2 FQNNGV. The CDR3 DNA reads TGTGCCAGCAGGCCTAGCGGAGGGAGCTCCTACAATGAGCAGTTCTTC. It codes for CASRPSGGSSYNEQFF. The full variable domain, completed using reference TRBV11-2 and TRBJ2-1, is EAGVAQSPRYKIIEKRQSVAFWCNPISGHATLYWYQQILGQGPKLLIQFQNNGVVDDSQLPKDRFSAERLKGVDSTLKIQPAKLEDSAVYLCASRPSGGSSYNEQFFGPGTRLTVL.

This clone was observed a single time. The V and J genes are TRBV7-3 and TRBJ2-1, with a tentative D call TRBD2 (5 bases). CDR1 and CDR2 (germline): SGHTA, FQGTGA. The CDR3 runs to 15 residues. The V and J ends lost 3 bases and 2 bases respectively, with 11 bases between them. The CDR3 reads CASSFDYRPYNEQFF. The CDR3 DNA reads as TGTGCCAGCAGCTTTGACTACCGCCCCTACAATGAGCAGTTCTTC.

This rearrangement joins TRBV6-6 to TRBJ2-7; D might be TRBD1 (6 bases). CDR3 length: 14 amino acids. Trimming removed 0 bases from V and 2 bases from J, with 8 bases in between. Germline assignment: CDR1 MNHNY and CDR2 SVGAGI (reference sequence). The CDR3 is CASSYSDRTYEQYF. The DNA for the CDR3 is TGTGCCAGCAGTTACTCAGACAGGACCTACGAGCAGTACTTC.

This clone was counted only a few times. The chain links TRBV9 to TRBJ1-1, with 7 bases aligning to TRBD1. CDR1 is SGDLS, CDR2 YYNGEE, per germline. The junction had 10 bases not matched to a gene; V was cut back by 3 bases and J by 2 bases. The CDR3 length is 16 residues. The chain's CDR3 is CASSAKGAGRNTEAFF. The DNA of the CDR3 is TGTGCCAGCAGCGCCAAGGGGGCAGGACGAAACACTGAAGCTTTCTTT.

The J gene is TRBJ2-2, the V gene TRBV30, with a weak D call TRBD2 (5 bases). Trimming removed 3 bases from V and 6 bases from J, with 8 bases in between. Per germline, CDR1 GTSNPN and CDR2 SVGIG (reference sequence). The CDR3 runs 12 residues. The CDR3 DNA is TGTGCCTGGAGCCTAGCCTCCGGGGAGCTGTTTTTT. Translated, it gives CAWSLASGELFF. The full variable domain, with the rest looked up from reference TRBV30 and TRBJ2-2, is SQTIHQWPATLVQPVGSPLSLECTVEGTSNPNLYWYRQAAGRGLQLLFYSVGIGQISSEVPQNLSASRPQDRQFILSSKKLLLSDSGFYLCAWSLASGELFFGEGSRLTVL.

V is TRBV5-8 and J is TRBJ2-5; TRBD2 agrees at 8 bases. CDR1 is SGHTS and CDR2 is YDEGEE in the germline V gene. This CDR3 is 14 amino acids long. V dropped 4 bases and J dropped 4; count of bases not matched to a gene: 6. CDR3 residues: CASSPPSGRETQYF. The CDR3 DNA sequence: TGTGCCAGCAGCCCACCCAGCGGGAGAGAGACCCAGTACTTC.

The chain is built from TRBV5-1 and TRBJ1-3; 7 bases line up with TRBD1. The ends lost 3 bases at V and 0 bases at J; junction bases unmatched: 0. The CDR3 length is 14 residues. Germline assignment: CDR1 SGHRS and CDR2 YFSETQ. The CDR3 DNA sequence: TGCGCCAGCAGCTGGGACAGCTCTGGAAACACCATATATTTT. Translation gives CASSWDSSGNTIYF.

V is TRBV9 and J is TRBJ1-1, with D possibly being TRBD1 (5 bases). Germline assignment: CDR1 SGDLS and CDR2 YYNGEE. The CDR3 extends over 14 amino acids. V lost 0 bases and J 5 bases, leaving 11 bases between the germline ends. CDR3: CASSVGGGGTEAFF. CDR3 nucleotide sequence: TGTGCCAGCAGCGTAGGGGGCGGGGGAACTGAAGCTTTCTTT.